This T cell receptor (beta chain) comes out of a study of cytomegalovirus exposure and HLA in healthy donors. Germline assignment: CDR1 LNHNV and CDR2 YYDKDF (reference sequence). The V segment lost 4 bases and the J segment 0 bases; nucleotides outside the gene matches: 6. The CDR3 extends over 15 amino acids. The study ran its PCR with 60 Vbeta and 13 Jbeta primers. Sequencing used immunoSEQ multiplex PCR; TCRdb keeps in-frame clones, though not all of them. The sample carries 150,000 or so clones, 60% to 85% recorded once. Sequenced: PBMCs. The chain employs TRBV15 and TRBJ2-7; 7 nucleotides agree with TRBD2. The sequence derives from a man aged 35 to 55 in good health and CMV-seropositive. CDR3 nucleotide sequence: TGTGCCACCAGCACGGGGGGAGGCGTCTCCTACGAGCAGTACTTC. Translation: CATSTGGGVSYEQYF.